This TCR beta chain was found in a study of T cell responses to AZD1222 COVID-19 vaccine. At the level of the study: Samples with a second dose at about 4 or about 12 weeks were pooled together. The study, taken as a whole, reports: In a largely white British group with more females than males, clonal diversity was possibly underestimated. A reported finding is that nearly half of spike-specific TCRs target unmutated variant regions.

The CDR3 sequence is 15 residues long. Germline-derived CDR1 and CDR2 are MNHEY and SMNVEV (reference sequence). The ends were cut back, 3 bases at V and 4 bases at J, with 10 bases in the middle. Of note for this clone: Its cognate antigen is unknown.

Profiled with immunoSEQ multiplex PCR; TCRdb holds only in-frame clones, not every one. The sample has approximately 180,000 clones, 80% to 90% seen once. This TCR was recovered from an adult in good health. The specimen was peripheral blood, collected on day 0 of AZD1222 vaccination. V is TRBV27 and J is TRBJ1-6; D unresolved. The CDR3 DNA follows: TGTGCCAGCAGTTTGCGAGGTGGTTATAATTCACCCCTCCACTTT. Protein sequence: CASSLRGGYNSPLHF.